Below, 11 T cell receptor beta chains from the same sample are listed, as sequenced in a study of OX40 agonist ivuxolimab in advanced cancers. Receptors were amplified or captured by the immunoSEQ multiplex PCR assay. This is the immuneACCESS table as TCRdb keeps it, with only in-frame sequences that have V and J called. A part of the clones is gone; compared with another copy, unresolved V genes explain less than half, and the rest is unexplained. Here the sample has roughly 80,000 clones; roughly 84% occur a single time. Roughly 0.33% of the sample is held by the ten biggest clonotypes. Sequencing used CD4+ or CD8+ T cells sorted from blood, obtained in a trial of the OX40 agonist ivuxolimab. These TCRs come from an adult with an advanced solid tumor such as melanoma, head and neck, liver or kidney cancer.

A single count supports this clone. The rearrangement links TRBV12-1 to TRBJ1-5; the table's D call of TRBD1 was not tested on the DNA. TRBV12-1 is labeled a pseudogene. CDR3 size: 15 residues. CDR3 in DNA: TGTGCCAGCAGCCTCCGGGACAGGGGGCGTCAGCCCCAGCATTTT. It yields the protein CASSLRDRGRQPQHF.

J is TRBJ1-5 and V is TRBV2; TRBD1 aligns across 7 bases. The CDR3 runs 15 residues. Germline CDR1 SNHLY, CDR2 FYNNEI. Losses at the gene ends were 7 bases for V and 0 bases for J; bases not matched to a gene: 6. The CDR3 is CASKIDRASNQPQHF. The CDR3 DNA follows: TGTGCCAGCAAAATTGACAGGGCTAGCAATCAGCCCCAGCATTTT. The full variable domain, with the rest looked up from reference TRBV2 and TRBJ1-5, is EPEVTQTPSHQVTQMGQEVILRCVPISNHLYFYWYRQILGQKVEFLVSFYNNEISEKSEIFDDQFSVERPDGSNFTLKIRSTKLEDSAMYFCASKIDRASNQPQHFGDGTRLSIL.

The V gene is TRBV5-1, the J gene TRBJ2-1; 9 bases agree with TRBD1. V was clipped by 4 bases and J by 6 bases; unmatched bases: 8. Germline CDR1 reads SGHRS; CDR2 reads YFSETQ. This CDR3 is built from 15 residues. The CDR3 reads CASSIQTGGSNEQFF. The CDR3, as DNA: TGCGCCAGCAGCATTCAGACAGGGGGGTCCAATGAGCAGTTCTTC.

This clone was seen a single time. The V gene is TRBV6-6, the J gene TRBJ1-2; D gene unclear. V gave up 2 bases and J gave up 8 bases, with 6 bases separating them. CDR3 length: 11 residues. Germline CDR1 is MNHNY and CDR2 is SVGAGI (reference sequence). The CDR3 DNA reads TGTGCCAGCAGTTACGGCTGGGGCTACACCTTC. It codes for CASSYGWGYTF.

The chain recombines TRBV5-1 with TRBJ2-1, with D possibly TRBD1 on 6 matching bases. V lost 0 bases and J 5 bases, leaving 15 bases between the germline ends. Germline V gene lookup returns CDR1 SGHRS and CDR2 YFSETQ. This CDR3 is 16 amino acids long. The CDR3 DNA is TGCGCCAGCAGCTTGGTGGTTGGGGGCCCCAACAATGAGCAGTTCTTC. Translation: CASSLVVGGPNNEQFF.

The chain is built from TRBV5-1 and TRBJ2-3; 8 bases line up with TRBD2. Germline loops: CDR1 SGHRS, CDR2 YFSETQ. The CDR3 covers 16 residues. Germline trimming cut 2 bases from V and 1 base from J; bases unmatched to any gene: 6. CDR3 DNA: TGCGCCAGCAGCTTAATTCCAGCGGGAGGCACAGATACGCAGTATTTT. Its protein is CASSLIPAGGTDTQYF. Full variable domain (outside the CDR3, taken from reference TRBV5-1 and TRBJ2-3): KAGVTQTPRYLIKTRGQQVTLSCSPISGHRSVSWYQQTPGQGLQFLFEYFSETQRNKGNFPGRFSGRQFSNSRSEMNVSTLELGDSALYLCASSLIPAGGTDTQYFGPGTRLTVL.

The genes are TRBV7-2 and TRBJ1-1; D call uncertain. V lost 5 bases to trimming and J lost 5 bases, with 15 bases between them. This CDR3 region has 14 residues. Germline V gene sequence: CDR1 SGHTA, CDR2 FQGNSA. The CDR3 nucleotides are TGTGCCAGCAGCCTGAGGATGGGAAGGACTGAAGCTTTCTTT. Translation gives CASSLRMGRTEAFF.

The chain has TRBV11-2 and TRBJ2-2, with 8 bases matching TRBD1. V lost 5 bases to trimming and J lost 0 bases; unmatched junction nucleotides: 5. CDR3 size: 16 residues. The germline V gene has CDR1 SGHAT and CDR2 FQNNGV. CDR3 region: CASSRRGPTNTGELFF. In nucleotides, the CDR3 is TGTGCCAGCAGCCGCAGGGGGCCTACGAACACCGGGGAGCTGTTTTTT.

CDR3 sequence: CASSVQGPGANVLTF. The CDR3 coding sequence is TGCGCCAGCAGCGTACAGGGCCCTGGGGCCAACGTCCTGACTTTC. The rearrangement links TRBV5-1 to TRBJ2-6; weak D call: TRBD1 (6 bases). CDR1 is SGHRS and CDR2 is YFSETQ in the germline V gene. V gave up 4 bases and J gave up 2 bases, with 10 bases separating them. The CDR3 sequence is 15 residues long.

This chain joins TRBV5-1 and TRBJ1-1, with D uncertain. In germline, CDR1 is SGHRS, CDR2 YFSETQ. The germline V and J ends were trimmed by 3 bases and 0 bases, with 9 bases remaining between them. CDR3 size: 14 residues. The CDR3 here is CASSSSRMNTEAFF. CDR3 bases: TGCGCCAGCAGCTCCAGCCGCATGAACACTGAAGCTTTCTTT.

CDR3 sequence reads: CSATSTYEQYF. In DNA, the CDR3 is TGCAGTGCTACTAGCACCTACGAGCAGTACTTC. The chain couples TRBV20-1 to TRBJ2-7; a weak D match, TRBD2 (5 bases). Trimming removed 4 bases from V and 2 bases from J, with 6 bases in between. CDR1 and CDR2 from the germline V gene are DFQATT and SNEGSKA (reference sequence). This CDR3 region has 11 residues.